These T cell receptor beta chains were read from a single sample in a study of blood T cell repertoires in COVID-19. Assay used: immunoSEQ multiplex PCR; TCRdb lists only in-frame clones, some missing. The sample has approximately 350,000 clones, more than 70% seen once. The sequencing input was peripheral blood. These receptors were taken from a man aged 25 to 45 with active or convalescent COVID-19. Each CDR3 is given with its conserved first and last residue. A D gene is named only where the DNA matches it firmly. Size tells how often a clone was seen (once, few, many) or the class of an expanded clone, and some rows leave it out.

-	TRBV5-1	-	TRBJ2-7	TGCGCCAGCAGCTTGGGTACAGGGATTTCCCACGAGCAGTACTTC	CASSLGTGISHEQYF
TRBD1	TRBV19	-	TRBJ2-1	TGTGCCAGTACAGCAGGACAGGGGAGTCATAATGAGCAGTTCTTC	CASTAGQGSHNEQFF
TRBD2	TRBV29-1	-	TRBJ2-1	TGCAGCGTTGAAGATCTGACTAGCGGGGGGAACTCCTACAATGAGCAGTTCTTC	CSVEDLTSGGNSYNEQFF
-	TRBV4-1	-	TRBJ1-1	TGCGCCAGCAGCCAAGTGAGGGACATCGAAGCTTTCTTT	CASSQVRDIEAFF
-	TRBV21-1	-	TRBJ2-7	TGTGCCAGCTGCCAGGGGGAAGAGGAAACGTCTAGGGAGCAGTACTTC	CASCQGEEETSREQYF
-	TRBV4-3	-	TRBJ1-3	TGCGCCAGCAGCCAAGATGGGCTGCCACAGAACACCATATATTTT	CASSQDGLPQNTIYF
-	TRBV28	once	TRBJ1-6	TGTGCCAGCAGTGGAGGACGGTTCGCCCTCCACTTT	CASSGGRFALHF
TRBD1	TRBV28	-	TRBJ2-2	TGTGCCAGCAGTTTATCCGGACAGGCGTACACCGGGGAGCTGTTTTTT	CASSLSGQAYTGELFF
-	TRBV6-5	-	TRBJ1-1	TGTGCCAGCAGTTACCTACAGGGAAAAAAGAACACTGAAGCTTTCTTT	CASSYLQGKKNTEAFF
TRBD1	TRBV27	-	TRBJ2-3	TGTGCCAGCAGAAGGGGGGGACAGGGGACTTATACGCAGTATTTT	CASRRGGQGTYTQYF
-	TRBV6-6	-	TRBJ1-5	TGTGCCAGCAGTTACTCCCATACTCGACTCGATCAGCCCCAGCATTTT	CASSYSHTRLDQPQHF
TRBD1	TRBV10-3	-	TRBJ2-1	TGTGCCATCAGTGAGGGACAGGACAATGAGCAGTTCTTC	CAISEGQDNEQFF
-	TRBV19	-	TRBJ1-6	TGTGCCAGTAGTGCGTTACCTAGGACAGACAATTCACCCCTCCACTTT	CASSALPRTDNSPLHF
TRBD2	TRBV9	few	TRBJ2-7	TGTGCCAGCAGCGTCCGGGACTACTCCTACGAGCAGTACTTC	CASSVRDYSYEQYF
-	TRBV27	-	TRBJ1-5	TGTGCCAGCAGTCCCTTTCAGGGGAATCAGCCCCAGCATTTT	CASSPFQGNQPQHF
-	TRBV28	-	TRBJ1-5	TGTGCCAGCAGTTGGGGGGGCCGGGGGAATCAGCCCCAGCATTTT	CASSWGGRGNQPQHF
-	TRBV7-9	-	TRBJ2-3	TGTGCCAGCAGCTTAGTAGCGGCCCAGGGTACGCAGTATTTT	CASSLVAAQGTQYF
TRBD1	TRBV27	few	TRBJ1-6	TGTGCCAGCAGGCGGACAGGGAATAATTCACCCCTCCACTTT	CASRRTGNNSPLHF
TRBD1	TRBV27	-	TRBJ1-6	TGTGCCAGCAGTTTATCGTACAGGGGGATGAATTCACCCCTCCACTTT	CASSLSYRGMNSPLHF
-	TRBV19	-	TRBJ2-2	TGTGCCAGTAGTATCGGTCGGTCAGGGGACGGGGAGCTGTTTTTT	CASSIGRSGDGELFF
-	TRBV29-1	-	TRBJ1-1	TGCAGCGTCATACAGTACACTGAAGCTTTCTTT	CSVIQYTEAFF
TRBD1	TRBV10-3	-	TRBJ2-7	TGTGCCATCACGGGGACAGGTCCCCCCTACGAGCAGTACTTC	CAITGTGPPYEQYF
-	TRBV28	-	TRBJ1-1	TGTGCCAGCCTGGACAGCTTGAACACTGAAGCTTTCTTT	CASLDSLNTEAFF
-	TRBV5-1	-	TRBJ1-3	TGCGCCAGCAGCTTTGGAGAGGAGCGAAACACCATATATTTT	CASSFGEERNTIYF
TRBD1	TRBV7-2	-	TRBJ1-1	TGTGCCAGCAGCCCCCGATCGACAGGGGCGTTCACTGAAGCTTTCTTT	CASSPRSTGAFTEAFF
TRBD1	TRBV18	-	TRBJ2-2	TGTGCCAGCTCACCAGACAGGGGTAGTTTGAACACCGGGGAGCTGTTTTTT	CASSPDRGSLNTGELFF
-	TRBV5-4	-	TRBJ2-5	TGTGCCAGCAGCCTCGTTCGGGGTTACCAAGAGACCCAGTACTTC	CASSLVRGYQETQYF
-	TRBV5-1	once	TRBJ2-6	TGCGCCAGCAGCTTCGACTTACCGAGCTCTGGGGCCAACGTCCTGACTTTC	CASSFDLPSSGANVLTF
-	TRBV19	-	TRBJ1-5	TGTGCCAGTAGTATAGGCGGACAGTACAATCAGCCCCAGCATTTT	CASSIGGQYNQPQHF
-	TRBV10-1	-	TRBJ1-4	TGCGCCAGCAGTGAAGAAACTACCGGGTCCCTTAATGAAAAACTGTTTTTT	CASSEETTGSLNEKLFF
TRBD1	TRBV28	-	TRBJ1-1	TGTGCCAGCAGTTTAAGAGGGCAGGGGGCCCCAGGCGCTTTCTTT	CASSLRGQGAPGAFF
-	TRBV7-9	-	TRBJ1-2	TGTGCCAGCAGCTTGTCCACTTCCTATGGCTACACCTTC	CASSLSTSYGYTF
-	TRBV11-2	-	TRBJ1-4	TGTGCCAGCAGCTTAGGATCGGACCCCAGAGGGGAAAAACTGTTTTTT	CASSLGSDPRGEKLFF
-	TRBV6-2/TRBV6-3	-	TRBJ1-1	TGTGCCAGCAGTTACCTTGAGACAGTCTTT	CASSYLETVF
-	TRBV30	-	TRBJ1-6	TGTGCCTGGAGTACCCTCGGGGGGAGGAATTCACCCCTCCACTTT	CAWSTLGGRNSPLHF
-	TRBV29-1	many	TRBJ2-3	TGCAGCGTTGGGCGACAGCGCACAGATACGCAGTATTTT	CSVGRQRTDTQYF
-	TRBV11-3	-	TRBJ1-3	TGTGCCAGCAGCTTATTCGGCTCTGGAAACACCATATATTTT	CASSLFGSGNTIYF
-	TRBV6-6	once	TRBJ1-1	TGTGCCAGCAGTTTTTCTCCCTTGACTGAAGCTTTCTTT	CASSFSPLTEAFF
-	TRBV10-3	-	TRBJ2-7	TGTGCCATCAGTGCATCGCCGGGACTGGTGATTGATCGCGAGCAGTACTTC	CAISASPGLVIDREQYF